These 31 T cell receptor beta chains came from one sample sequenced in a study of cytomegalovirus exposure and HLA in healthy donors (dated by TCRdb to the late 2010s). Libraries were built with the immunoSEQ multiplex PCR assay. The multiplex PCR relied on a mix of 60 forward primers for TCR Vbeta segments and 13 reverse primers for TCR Jbeta segments. Held by TCRdb, this immuneACCESS table contains in-frame sequences only and omits some clones. Under half of the omission traces to an unresolved V gene where checked; the cause of the rest is unknown. This sample is represented by roughly 100,000 clones; 77% of them were singletons. The top ten clonotypes cover less than 8.5% of the sample. The sequenced sample was PBMCs. The receptors here all came from a female donor in good health and CMV-seronegative.

This sequence joins TRBV5-8 and TRBJ2-6; 12 bases agree with TRBD1. CDR1 is SGHTS, CDR2 YDEGEE, per germline. The CDR3 length is 18 residues. V lost 4 bases, J lost 2 bases, and 7 bases stayed unmatched. The CDR3 loop is CASSTPGQGATGANVLTF. The CDR3, as DNA: TGTGCCAGCAGCACTCCGGGACAGGGGGCGACTGGGGCCAACGTCCTGACTTTC.

This rearrangement joins TRBV5-1 to TRBJ2-4; D possibly corresponds to TRBD2 (5 bases). The CDR3 length is 15 residues. CDR1 and CDR2 (germline): SGHRS, YFSETQ. V was pared by 1 base and J by 0 bases, with 8 bases between. The CDR3 DNA is TGCGCCAGCAGCTTGCCGGGGTCAGCCAAAAACATTCAGTACTTC. Protein: CASSLPGSAKNIQYF.

This chain links TRBV4-2 with TRBJ1-1; possible D gene TRBD1, 5 bases. CDR1 is LGHNA, CDR2 YNFKEQ, per germline. The CDR3 is 18 amino acids. V shed 0 bases and J shed 1 base, with 18 bases lying between them. The CDR3 is CASSQDQGYSAENTEAFF. CDR3 bases: TGTGCCAGCAGCCAAGATCAGGGCTACAGTGCGGAGAACACTGAAGCTTTCTTT.

This clone has only a few counts. The chain joins TRBV10-3 to TRBJ2-5, with a weak D call TRBD1 (6 bases). Germline CDR1 reads ENHRY; CDR2 reads SYGVKD. With 2 bases removed from V and 3 bases from J, the gap between germline ends came to 10 bases. The CDR3 spans 14 residues. In DNA form, the CDR3 reads TGTGCCATCAGTGAGCGCCAGGGGAAAGAGACCCAGTACTTC. It encodes CAISERQGKETQYF.

This chain joins TRBV27 and TRBJ2-1; D not certain. The germline V and J ends were trimmed by 1 base and 6 bases, with 7 bases remaining between them. CDR3 length: 13 residues. The germline CDR1 and CDR2 sequences are MNHEY and SMNVEV (reference sequence). The CDR3 DNA reads TGTGCCAGCAGTTTATTCGCGCGCAATGAGCAGTTCTTC. Its protein is CASSLFARNEQFF.

The sample holds one count of this clone. The rearrangement uses TRBV11-3 and TRBJ2-5, with D possibly TRBD2 on 6 matching bases. Trimming took 4 bases from V and 0 from J, leaving 12 bases between them. The CDR3 extends over 15 amino acids. The germline gives CDR1 SGHNT, CDR2 YENEEA. The CDR3 here is CASSSNAGYQETQYF. CDR3 nucleotides: TGTGCCAGCAGCTCCAACGCGGGGTACCAAGAGACCCAGTACTTC.

The chain uses TRBV5-1 and TRBJ1-1; D possibly corresponds to TRBD1 (5 bases). CDR1 and CDR2 (germline): SGHRS, YFSETQ. Trimming left V 1 base short and J 1 base short, with 8 bases between. The CDR3 consists of 14 residues. The CDR3 sequence is CASSLQGQNTEAFF. The CDR3 bases are TGCGCCAGCAGCTTGCAGGGCCAGAACACTGAAGCTTTCTTT.

In this sample, this clone turned up a few times. The chain employs TRBV7-9 and TRBJ2-7; 7 bases match TRBD1. Trimming at V came to 2 bases and at J to 7 bases, leaving 2 bases not matched to a gene. Germline V gives CDR1 SEHNR, CDR2 FQNEAQ (reference sequence). CDR3 length: 12 residues. CDR3 sequence (DNA): TGTGCCAGCAGCTTAACAGGGGTTGAGCAGTACTTC. Protein: CASSLTGVEQYF.

The rearrangement joins TRBV6-5 to TRBJ2-7, with D possibly matching TRBD1 (6 bases). This CDR3 contains 16 residues. The germline V and J ends were trimmed by 2 bases and 0 bases, with 14 bases remaining between them. Germline lookup yields CDR1 MNHEY and CDR2 SVGAGI. CDR3 DNA: TGTGCCAGCAGTTACGGTTCAGGGACACCCTCCTACGAGCAGTACTTC. Its protein is CASSYGSGTPSYEQYF.

V usage is TRBV4-2 and J usage is TRBJ1-5; D unclear. V was shortened by 0 bases and J by 6 bases, with 15 bases between the two germline ends. In germline, CDR1 is LGHNA, CDR2 YNFKEQ. The CDR3 extends over 16 amino acids. The CDR3 sequence: CASSQDVQGGGQPQHF. The CDR3 DNA sequence: TGTGCCAGCAGCCAAGATGTACAAGGCGGTGGTCAGCCCCAGCATTTT.

The chain employs TRBV5-1 and TRBJ2-1; a possible D gene is TRBD2 (5 bases). The V end was cut by 0 bases, the J end by 8 bases, with 18 bases between. The CDR3 contains 16 residues. In germline, CDR1 is SGHRS, CDR2 YFSETQ. The CDR3 spells CASSLALASRLYEQFF. The CDR3 DNA is TGCGCCAGCAGCTTGGCTCTAGCCTCCCGATTGTATGAGCAGTTCTTC. Full variable domain (missing parts from reference TRBV5-1 and TRBJ2-1): KAGVTQTPRYLIKTRGQQVTLSCSPISGHRSVSWYQQTPGQGLQFLFEYFSETQRNKGNFPGRFSGRQFSNSRSEMNVSTLELGDSALYLCASSLALASRLYEQFFGPGTRLTVL.

This sequence joins TRBV9 and TRBJ2-6, with D hard to call. V was pared by 0 bases and J by 0 bases, with 4 bases between. Per the germline V gene, CDR1 is SGDLS and CDR2 is YYNGEE. This CDR3 is built from 15 residues. The CDR3 sequence: CASSVVVSGANVLTF. The CDR3, as DNA: TGTGCCAGCAGCGTAGTCGTCTCTGGGGCCAACGTCCTGACTTTC.

Note on this clone: A junction boundary mismatches the germline segment, possibly from a read error. V usage is TRBV7-7 and J usage is TRBJ2-2, with 7 bases identical to TRBD2. Germline values: CDR1 SSHAT, CDR2 FNYEAQ (reference sequence). The CDR3 is 16 residues long. CDR3 sequence (DNA): TGTGCTAGCAGCTTAGAAGCTAGCGGTAACACCGGGGAGCTGTTTTTT. Translated, it gives CASSLEASGNTGELFF. Based on the CDR3 plus reference TRBV7-7 and TRBJ2-2, the full variable domain is GAGVSQSPRYKVTKRGQDVTLRCDPISSHATLYWYQQALGQGPEFLTYFNYEAQPDKSGLPSDRFSAERPEGSISTLTIQRTEQRDSAMYRCASSLEASGNTGELFFGEGSRLTVL.

The chain has TRBV2 and TRBJ2-3; TRBD2 matches at 13 bases. This CDR3 comprises 16 residues. CDR1 and CDR2 (germline): SNHLY, FYNNEI. Trimming took 7 bases from V and 2 from J; bases not matched to a gene: 6. CDR3 sequence (DNA): TGTGCCAGCATTACGGGACTAGCGGGGTACACAGATACGCAGTATTTT. It codes for CASITGLAGYTDTQYF.

In nucleotides, the CDR3 is TGTGCCAGCAGTTACGTCGGGGAATCCTACAATGAGCAGTTCTTC. This sequence encodes CASSYVGESYNEQFF. The gene calls are TRBV6-5 and TRBJ2-1; tentative D call: TRBD2 (5 bases). The CDR3 consists of 15 residues. Germline CDR1 reads MNHEY; CDR2 reads SVGAGI. With 2 bases removed from V and 1 base from J, the gap between germline ends came to 9 bases.

The chain carries TRBV18 and TRBJ1-5; 10 bases are shared with TRBD1. This CDR3 has 15 amino acids. Germline loops: CDR1 KGHSH, CDR2 LQKENI. With 5 bases clipped from V and 7 bases from J, the junction kept 8 bases outside the gene matches. The CDR3 here is CASSLGQGTLQPQHF. DNA of the CDR3: TGTGCCAGCTCATTGGGACAGGGGACCCTCCAGCCCCAGCATTTT.

V usage is TRBV5-4 and J usage is TRBJ2-1, with 7 bases identical to TRBD1. The V segment lost 4 bases and the J segment 9 bases; nucleotides outside the gene matches: 10. The length of the CDR3 is 14 residues. Germline CDR1 reads SGHNT; CDR2 reads YYREEE (reference sequence). CDR3 sequence (DNA): TGTGCCAGCAGCCCCAGACAGGGAATGACTGAGCAGTTCTTC. Its translation is CASSPRQGMTEQFF. Supplemented by reference TRBV5-4 and TRBJ2-1, the full variable domain reads ETGVTQSPTHLIKTRGQQVTLRCSSQSGHNTVSWYQQALGQGPQFIFQYYREEENGRGNFPPRFSGLQFPNYSSELNVNALELDDSALYLCASSPRQGMTEQFFGPGTRLTVL.

The chain uses TRBV18 and TRBJ2-1; no clear D. The CDR3 has 16 amino acids. Germline V CDR1 and CDR2: KGHSH, LQKENI. V lost 6 bases and J 1 base, leaving 16 bases between the germline ends. CDR3 coding DNA: TGTGCCAGCTCTCGTTTATCCGTTACATCCTACAATGAGCAGTTCTTC. Translated, it gives CASSRLSVTSYNEQFF.

The rearrangement links TRBV9 to TRBJ2-2; D uncertain. Per the germline V gene, CDR1 is SGDLS and CDR2 is YYNGEE. V was pared by 0 bases and J by 0 bases, with 9 bases between. This CDR3 spans 16 amino acids. The CDR3 spells CASSVVGIPNTGELFF. As DNA, the CDR3 is TGTGCCAGCAGCGTAGTTGGCATTCCGAACACCGGGGAGCTGTTTTTT.

The chain recombines TRBV5-1 with TRBJ1-4; D gene uncertain. Germline CDR1 reads SGHRS; CDR2 reads YFSETQ. Trimming pared 0 bases from V and 8 bases from J, leaving 14 bases between. The length of the CDR3 is 15 residues. The CDR3, as DNA: TGCGCCAGCAGCTTGGGCGCGGTAGATGGGGAAAAACTGTTTTTT. This sequence encodes CASSLGAVDGEKLFF.

CDR3 residues: CATSRAGLAEGFYEQYF. The CDR3 region has the DNA TGTGCCACCAGCAGAGCCGGACTAGCGGAGGGCTTTTACGAGCAGTACTTC. The V call is TRBV15, the J call TRBJ2-7; 10 bases map to TRBD2. This CDR3 spans 17 amino acids. Germline values: CDR1 LNHNV, CDR2 YYDKDF (reference sequence). J was trimmed by 4 bases and V by 1 base; bases with no gene match: 10.

The rearrangement links TRBV5-4 to TRBJ1-2; TRBD1 agrees at 10 bases. Germline V gene sequence: CDR1 SGHNT, CDR2 YYREEE (reference sequence). There are 15 residues in the CDR3. V lost 4 bases, J lost 4 bases, and 7 bases stayed unmatched. CDR3 sequence (DNA): TGTGCCAGCAGCCGGGGACAGGGGACGTTCTATGGCTACACCTTC. Amino acid sequence: CASSRGQGTFYGYTF.

The chain is built from TRBV5-1 and TRBJ2-7; TRBD1 agrees at 7 bases. This CDR3 region has 15 residues. J lost 2 bases, V lost 0 bases, and 5 bases had no gene match. Germline V gives CDR1 SGHRS, CDR2 YFSETQ. For the CDR3, the DNA is TGCGCCAGCAGCTTGGCCGGGGACAGTACCTACGAGCAGTACTTC. The encoded protein is CASSLAGDSTYEQYF.

The V gene is TRBV5-1, the J gene TRBJ2-3; tentative D call: TRBD2 (6 bases). The germline CDR1 and CDR2 sequences are SGHRS and YFSETQ. The germline V and J ends were trimmed by 0 bases and 1 base, with 9 bases remaining between them. CDR3 length: 15 residues. CDR3 residues: CASSLVGEGTDTQYF. The CDR3 nucleotides read TGCGCCAGCAGCTTGGTGGGGGAGGGCACAGATACGCAGTATTTT.

The genes are TRBV5-1 and TRBJ1-1, with 10 bases fitting TRBD1. The V and J ends lost 4 bases and 10 bases, in that order; junction bases with no gene match: 10. The germline CDR1 and CDR2 sequences are SGHRS and YFSETQ. CDR3 length: 14 residues. The CDR3 reads CASSPGQGFPGAFF. In DNA form, the CDR3 reads TGCGCCAGCAGCCCGGGACAGGGGTTTCCCGGAGCTTTCTTT.

This chain connects TRBV7-3 to TRBJ1-1, with 7 bases identical to TRBD1. The germline V gene has CDR1 SGHTA and CDR2 FQGTGA. Trimming cost V 5 bases and J 2 bases; bases outside gene matches: 5. The CDR3 sequence is 14 residues long. CDR3 in DNA: TGTGCCAGCAGCCTCTGGGACAGAAACACTGAAGCTTTCTTT. Its translation is CASSLWDRNTEAFF.

This clone was counted a few times. V gene TRBV5-4 combines with J gene TRBJ1-1; D is possibly TRBD1 (6 bases). The germline V gene encodes CDR1 SGHNT and CDR2 YYREEE (reference sequence). V was pared by 2 bases and J by 6 bases, with 17 bases between. The CDR3 contains 15 residues. This CDR3 is CASSLGANRAAEAFF. CDR3 DNA: TGTGCCAGCAGCTTAGGGGCAAACAGGGCCGCTGAAGCTTTCTTT.

In its sample, this clone was seen once. The J gene is TRBJ2-3, the V gene TRBV4-2; a possible D gene is TRBD2 (6 bases). Per the germline V gene, CDR1 is LGHNA and CDR2 is YNFKEQ. Trimming cost V 0 bases and J 5 bases, with 15 bases left between them. The CDR3 covers 16 residues. The CDR3 DNA sequence: TGTGCCAGCAGCCAAGAAATAGGCAGGGAGGTAGATACGCAGTATTTT. This encodes CASSQEIGREVDTQYF.

V usage is TRBV6-1 and J usage is TRBJ2-1, with D maybe TRBD2 (5 bases). The V end was cut by 1 base, the J end by 1 base, with 11 bases between. There are 16 residues in the CDR3. From germline, CDR1 is MNHNS and CDR2 SASEGT. DNA of the CDR3: TGTGCCAGCAGTGAAGAGGGCCAGCGGTCCTACAATGAGCAGTTCTTC. Its protein product is CASSEEGQRSYNEQFF.

The V and J genes are TRBV29-1 and TRBJ1-1; a weak D match, TRBD1 (5 bases). CDR1 is SQVTM and CDR2 is ANQGSEA in the germline V gene. V was pared by 8 bases and J by 8 bases, with 18 bases between. The length of the CDR3 is 12 residues. The CDR3 reads CSLYGGVGEAFF. CDR3 bases: TGCAGCTTATACGGGGGGGTTGGAGAAGCTTTCTTT.

The rearrangement joins TRBV10-3 to TRBJ2-7; TRBD1 matches at 8 bases. The CDR3 sequence is 16 residues long. Germline CDR1 is ENHRY and CDR2 is SYGVKD. The V segment lost 3 bases and the J segment 2 bases; nucleotides outside the gene matches: 9. This chain's CDR3 is CAISEPGTGDAYEQYF. DNA of the CDR3: TGTGCCATCAGTGAACCCGGGACAGGCGATGCCTACGAGCAGTACTTC.